Following are 22 T cell receptor beta chains from one sample sequenced in a study of blood T cell repertoires in COVID-19. Only in-frame clones appear in the TCRdb table, and some are missing; sequencing was by immunoSEQ multiplex PCR. The table has 140,000 to 150,000 clones, approximately 88% seen once. Sequencing was performed on peripheral blood. The receptors shown here come from a woman aged 50 to 60 with acute or convalescent COVID-19.

The rearrangement joins TRBV18 to TRBJ1-5; no clear D. Germline CDR1 is KGHSH and CDR2 is LQKENI. The V end was cut by 2 bases, the J end by 1 base, with 9 bases between. The CDR3 is 15 residues long. The CDR3 DNA sequence: TGTGCCAGCTCACCAAGCACCTCCAGCAATCAGCCCCAGCATTTT. This sequence encodes CASSPSTSSNQPQHF.

The chain employs TRBV27 and TRBJ1-6, with TRBD1 matching over 7 bases. This CDR3 has 14 amino acids. V lost 7 bases to trimming and J lost 9 bases; unmatched junction nucleotides: 9. Per the germline V gene, CDR1 is MNHEY and CDR2 is SMNVEV (reference sequence). The CDR3 DNA sequence: TGTGCCAGCACTCGGGTACAGGGGAGTTCACCCCTCCACTTT. Amino acids: CASTRVQGSSPLHF.

CDR3 nucleotides: TGTGCCAGCAGTCCCAGGTCCGGGATTTATAATGAAAAACTGTTTTTT. It specifies CASSPRSGIYNEKLFF. J is TRBJ1-4 and V is TRBV2; D uncertain. The germline V and J ends were trimmed by 5 bases and 4 bases, with 17 bases remaining between them. CDR3 size: 16 residues. Germline V lookup: CDR1 SNHLY, CDR2 FYNNEI.

This chain uses TRBV4-1 with TRBJ2-1, with D uncertain. The V gene lost 0 bases and the J gene lost 7 bases, with 7 bases spanning the gap. This CDR3 contains 13 residues. Germline CDR1 MGHRA, CDR2 YSYEKL. The CDR3 reads CASSQDATNEQFF. CDR3 DNA sequence: TGCGCCAGCAGCCAAGATGCTACGAATGAGCAGTTCTTC.

The rearrangement uses TRBV12-3 or TRBV12-4 and TRBJ2-7, with a possible D match to TRBD1 (6 bases). V was clipped by 5 bases and J by 8 bases, with 10 bases between them. The CDR3 has 11 amino acids. CDR3 DNA: TGTGCCAGCAGTCTAACAGGGAAGCAGTACTTC. It translates to CASSLTGKQYF.

The V gene is TRBV6-5, the J gene TRBJ1-6; D gene uncertain. CDR1 and CDR2 (germline): MNHEY, SVGAGI. Deletions cut 8 bases from V and 7 bases from J, with 9 bases between. The CDR3 extends over 12 amino acids. DNA for the CDR3: TGTGCCAGCGATTCAGGAAATTCACCCCTCCACTTT. It specifies CASDSGNSPLHF.

This chain links TRBV2 with TRBJ2-5; possible D gene TRBD2, 5 bases. This CDR3 region has 14 residues. Germline V gene lookup returns CDR1 SNHLY and CDR2 FYNNEI. Trimming removed 7 bases at V and 7 bases at J, with 19 bases between. CDR3 sequence reads: CASTSLVGRATQYF. The DNA of the CDR3 is TGTGCCAGCACGAGTCTAGTCGGGCGGGCGACCCAGTACTTC.

The chain joins TRBV6-5 to TRBJ2-2; D unclear. Germline CDR1 is MNHEY and CDR2 is SVGAGI. Deletions cut 4 bases from V and 0 bases from J, with 9 bases between. The CDR3 has 15 amino acids. In DNA, the CDR3 is TGTGCCAGCAGTTGGGCCACAACGAACACCGGGGAGCTGTTTTTT. Translating it yields CASSWATTNTGELFF.

This clone was counted a single time. The rearrangement uses TRBV2 and TRBJ1-2; D may be TRBD1 (5 bases). Germline V lookup: CDR1 SNHLY, CDR2 FYNNEI. The CDR3 consists of 16 residues. V was clipped by 5 bases and J by 1 base, with 17 bases between them. The DNA of the CDR3 is TGTGCCAGCAGTCTAGACCGACAGCTTGTTAACTATGGCTACACCTTC. Its protein is CASSLDRQLVNYGYTF.

CDR3 amino acids: CASGQGPQPQHF. In DNA form, the CDR3 reads TGTGCCAGCGGGCAGGGGCCCCAGCCCCAGCATTTT. The chain employs TRBV6-5 and TRBJ1-5; maybe TRBD1 (6 bases). Germline lookup yields CDR1 MNHEY and CDR2 SVGAGI. The CDR3 is made up of 12 amino acids. Trimming removed 8 bases from V and 7 bases from J, with 12 bases in between.

The J gene is TRBJ2-7, the V gene TRBV9; 9 bases agree with TRBD1. Per germline, CDR1 SGDLS and CDR2 YYNGEE. This CDR3 is 15 amino acids long. The V segment lost 0 bases and the J segment 8 bases; nucleotides outside the gene matches: 9. DNA of the CDR3: TGTGCCAGCAGCGTAGGATCGGGACAGGGTCTTCAGCAGTACTTC. Its translation is CASSVGSGQGLQQYF.

V is TRBV7-3 and J is TRBJ2-1; a weak D match, TRBD1 (6 bases). The CDR3 extends over 14 amino acids. CDR1 SGHTA and CDR2 FQGTGA come from the germline V gene. Trimming left V 8 bases short and J 4 bases short, with 15 bases between. The DNA of the CDR3 is TGTGCCAGCGGTTATCAGGGGTCGTACAATGAGCAGTTCTTC. Protein sequence: CASGYQGSYNEQFF.

In its sample, this clone was seen once. This chain links TRBV6-4 with TRBJ2-5, with a weak D call TRBD2 (5 bases). There are 17 residues in the CDR3. Deletions cut 3 bases from V and 2 bases from J, with 19 bases between. Germline V CDR1 and CDR2: MRHNA, SNTAGT. The CDR3 protein is CASSEGVVSVSQETQYF. The CDR3 DNA follows: TGTGCCAGCAGTGAGGGCGTAGTTAGCGTCTCTCAAGAGACCCAGTACTTC.

The chain uses TRBV6-5 and TRBJ1-1; 7 nucleotides agree with TRBD1. The CDR3 covers 15 residues. With 2 bases clipped from V and 3 bases from J, the junction kept 6 bases outside the gene matches. The V gene's germline CDR1 is MNHEY and CDR2 SVGAGI. The CDR3: CASSYERGRDTEAFF. As DNA, the CDR3 is TGTGCCAGCAGTTACGAGAGGGGGCGGGACACTGAAGCTTTCTTT.

V and J are TRBV11-3 and TRBJ2-5; no clear D. Germline V gives CDR1 SGHNT, CDR2 YENEEA. This CDR3 comprises 12 residues. The V end lost 0 bases, the J end lost 9 bases, and 8 bases lay between the germline ends. The DNA of the CDR3 is TGTGCCAGCAGCTTAGACAGAGGAGCCCAGTACTTC. It translates to CASSLDRGAQYF.

This chain links TRBV5-6 with TRBJ1-2; D gene unclear. The CDR3 consists of 15 residues. V was trimmed by 3 bases and J by 3 bases, leaving 15 bases between them. Germline V gives CDR1 SGHDT, CDR2 YYEEEE. The CDR3 bases are TGTGCCAGCAGCTCGATATTAGTATCGGACTATGGCTACACCTTC. This codes for CASSSILVSDYGYTF.

The gene calls are TRBV2 and TRBJ2-7; D perhaps matches TRBD1 (5 bases). The CDR3 has 15 amino acids. Per the germline V gene, CDR1 is SNHLY and CDR2 is FYNNEI. V lost 6 bases and J 4 bases, leaving 19 bases between the germline ends. CDR3 DNA sequence: TGTGCCAGCAGGGACACCGCCCGAAGGTCATACGAGCAGTACTTC. It codes for CASRDTARRSYEQYF.

This clone appeared a few times. The CDR3 coding sequence is TGTGCCAGCAGCTTGGGGTGGGGACAGGGATTTGAAGCTTTCTTT. The encoded protein is CASSLGWGQGFEAFF. The chain employs TRBV5-6 and TRBJ1-1, with 9 nucleotides matching TRBD1. V gave up 0 bases and J gave up 7 bases; unmatched junction bases: 7. The V gene's germline CDR1 is SGHDT and CDR2 YYEEEE. This CDR3 region has 15 residues.

The chain has TRBV5-5 and TRBJ1-2; no firm D call. The CDR3 spans 15 residues. Germline V gene data show CDR1 as SGHKS and CDR2 as YYEKEE (reference sequence). V shed 2 bases and J shed 2 bases, with 13 bases lying between them. CDR3 in amino acids: CASSLNDKFNYGYTF. For the CDR3, the DNA is TGTGCCAGCAGCTTAAACGACAAGTTCAACTATGGCTACACCTTC.

The CDR3 region has the DNA TGTGCCAGCAGTTATGCCACAGGGTTAAACTATGGCTACACCTTC. This translates into CASSYATGLNYGYTF. J is TRBJ1-2 and V is TRBV6-5; maybe TRBD1 (6 bases). V gave up 3 bases and J gave up 2 bases, with 13 bases separating them. Germline values: CDR1 MNHEY, CDR2 SVGAGI. This CDR3 has 15 residues.

CDR3 protein: CASSLGGGGRNTEAFF. The CDR3 DNA follows: TGTGCCAGCAGCTTAGGTGGGGGGGGGAGGAACACTGAAGCTTTCTTT. The J gene is TRBJ1-1, the V gene TRBV7-2, with D possibly matching TRBD1 (5 bases). Trimming took 1 base from V and 1 from J, leaving 13 bases between them. The V gene's germline CDR1 is SGHTA and CDR2 FQGNSA. There are 16 residues in the CDR3.

The chain recombines TRBV29-1 with TRBJ2-1, with 12 bases aligning to TRBD2. The trim removed 4 bases at V and 8 bases at J, leaving 3 bases unmatched. Per the germline V gene, CDR1 is SQVTM and CDR2 is ANQGSEA. There are 13 residues in the CDR3. The CDR3 protein is CSVGSSGGDEQFF. The CDR3 DNA follows: TGCAGCGTTGGGTCTAGCGGGGGGGATGAGCAGTTCTTC.